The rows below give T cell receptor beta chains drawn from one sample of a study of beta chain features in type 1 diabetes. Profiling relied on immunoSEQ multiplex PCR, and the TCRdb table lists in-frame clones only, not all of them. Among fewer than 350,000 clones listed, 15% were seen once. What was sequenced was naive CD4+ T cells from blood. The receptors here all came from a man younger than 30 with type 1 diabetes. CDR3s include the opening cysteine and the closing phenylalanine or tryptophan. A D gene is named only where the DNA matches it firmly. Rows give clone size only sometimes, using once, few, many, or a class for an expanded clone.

CDR3aa: CASSDRGYGYTF; CDR3nt: TGTGCCAGCAGCGACAGAGGCTATGGCTACACCTTC; abundance: NA; j_gene: TRBJ1-2; d_gene: NA; v_gene: TRBV6-5
CDR3aa: CASSVTGGLTNEKLFF; CDR3nt: TGTGCCAGCAGCGTCACAGGGGGTCTCACTAATGAAAAACTGTTTTTT; abundance: few; j_gene: TRBJ1-4; d_gene: TRBD1; v_gene: TRBV9
CDR3aa: CASSLGPAGTSYEAFF; CDR3nt: TGTGCCAGCAGTTTGGGGCCAGCCGGGACATCGTATGAAGCTTTCTTT; abundance: NA; j_gene: TRBJ1-1; d_gene: NA; v_gene: TRBV27
CDR3aa: CASSRLRGQGENIQYF; CDR3nt: TGTGCCAGCAGTAGGTTACGGGGACAGGGGGAAAACATTCAGTACTTC; abundance: NA; j_gene: TRBJ2-4; d_gene: TRBD1; v_gene: TRBV5-6
CDR3aa: CASSPPGLGTYEQYF; CDR3nt: TGTGCCAGCTCACCACCGGGACTAGGAACCTACGAGCAGTACTTC; abundance: NA; j_gene: TRBJ2-7; d_gene: TRBD2; v_gene: TRBV18
CDR3aa: CASSLGTSSGDTQYF; CDR3nt: TGCGCCAGCAGCTTGGGGACTAGCTCGGGAGATACGCAGTATTTT; abundance: NA; j_gene: TRBJ2-3; d_gene: TRBD2; v_gene: TRBV5-1
CDR3aa: CSVATRAMGEQYF; CDR3nt: TGCAGCGTTGCAACTAGGGCAATGGGCGAGCAGTACTTC; abundance: few; j_gene: TRBJ2-7; d_gene: NA; v_gene: TRBV29-1
CDR3aa: CASSEFHGREKLFF; CDR3nt: TGTGCCAGCAGTGAATTCCATGGCCGCGAAAAACTGTTTTTT; abundance: few; j_gene: TRBJ1-4; d_gene: NA; v_gene: TRBV25-1
CDR3aa: CASHDRESSYNEQFF; CDR3nt: TGTGCCAGCCACGACAGGGAGAGCTCCTACAATGAGCAGTTCTTC; abundance: few; j_gene: TRBJ2-1; d_gene: TRBD1; v_gene: TRBV6-5
CDR3aa: CASSLRDRFYEQYF; CDR3nt: TGTGCCAGCAGTTTAAGGGACAGGTTCTACGAGCAGTACTTC; abundance: NA; j_gene: TRBJ2-7; d_gene: TRBD1; v_gene: TRBV28
CDR3aa: CASSLAQTNQPQHF; CDR3nt: TGTGCCAGCAGTTTAGCACAGACCAATCAGCCCCAGCATTTT; abundance: NA; j_gene: TRBJ1-5; d_gene: NA; v_gene: TRBV28
CDR3aa: CASSLVDTGYNEQFF; CDR3nt: TGTGCCAGCAGCTTAGTGGACACAGGCTACAATGAGCAGTTCTTC; abundance: NA; j_gene: TRBJ2-1; d_gene: NA; v_gene: TRBV7-2
CDR3aa: CASQQGNPYEQYF; CDR3nt: TGTGCCAGCCAACAGGGAAATCCCTACGAGCAGTACTTC; abundance: NA; j_gene: TRBJ2-7; d_gene: NA; v_gene: TRBV2
CDR3aa: CASSSGQGSYSNQPQHF; CDR3nt: TGTGCCAGTAGCTCGGGACAGGGGTCGTATAGCAATCAGCCCCAGCATTTT; abundance: NA; j_gene: TRBJ1-5; d_gene: TRBD1; v_gene: TRBV19
CDR3aa: CASSLGRGAGGTEAFF; CDR3nt: TGCGCCAGCAGCTTGGGTAGAGGGGCGGGAGGCACTGAAGCTTTCTTT; abundance: NA; j_gene: TRBJ1-1; d_gene: NA; v_gene: TRBV5-1
CDR3aa: CASSSGTSGVNEQFF; CDR3nt: TGCGCCAGCAGCTCCGGGACTAGCGGGGTCAATGAGCAGTTCTTC; abundance: NA; j_gene: TRBJ2-1; d_gene: TRBD2; v_gene: TRBV5-1
CDR3aa: CASSVESHEQYF; CDR3nt: TGTGCCAGCAGTGTGGAGTCGCACGAGCAGTACTTC; abundance: NA; j_gene: TRBJ2-7; d_gene: NA; v_gene: TRBV2
CDR3aa: CSVGGDYGYTF; CDR3nt: TGCAGCGTGGGAGGGGACTATGGCTACACCTTC; abundance: NA; j_gene: TRBJ1-2; d_gene: NA; v_gene: TRBV29-1
CDR3aa: CASSLSLVPHEQFF; CDR3nt: TGTGCCAGCAGTTTATCGCTAGTCCCCCATGAGCAGTTCTTC; abundance: few; j_gene: TRBJ2-1; d_gene: NA; v_gene: TRBV27
CDR3aa: CASSKFVKPKNIQYF; CDR3nt: TGCGCCAGCAGTAAGTTTGTGAAGCCCAAAAACATTCAGTACTTC; abundance: NA; j_gene: TRBJ2-4; d_gene: NA; v_gene: TRBV4-3
CDR3aa: CAAAGGNRISPLHF; CDR3nt: TGTGCCGCGGCAGGGGGTAATCGGATTTCACCCCTCCACTTT; abundance: few; j_gene: TRBJ1-6; d_gene: TRBD1; v_gene: TRBV6-5
CDR3aa: CASSRLVQETQYF; CDR3nt: TGTGCCAGCAGCCGACTAGTCCAAGAGACCCAGTACTTC; abundance: few; j_gene: TRBJ2-5; d_gene: NA; v_gene: TRBV7-2
CDR3aa: CASSSKLAGGPDTQYF; CDR3nt: TGTGCCAGCAGCTCGAAATTAGCGGGGGGCCCAGATACGCAGTATTTT; abundance: NA; j_gene: TRBJ2-3; d_gene: TRBD2; v_gene: TRBV9
CDR3aa: CASSWLSGTIYDTEAFF; CDR3nt: TGTGCCAGCAGCTGGCTCTCCGGGACAATTTATGACACTGAAGCTTTCTTT; abundance: few; j_gene: TRBJ1-1; d_gene: NA; v_gene: TRBV5-6
CDR3aa: CASSGQGLYEQYF; CDR3nt: TGTGCCAGCAGCGGACAGGGGCTCTACGAGCAGTACTTC; abundance: NA; j_gene: TRBJ2-7; d_gene: TRBD1; v_gene: TRBV27
CDR3aa: CASGLDRGEQFF; CDR3nt: TGTGCTAGTGGCCTTGACAGGGGAGAGCAGTTCTTC; abundance: NA; j_gene: TRBJ2-1; d_gene: TRBD1; v_gene: TRBV12-5
CDR3aa: CASSSRLSPEGEQYF; CDR3nt: TGCGCCAGCAGCTCGCGCCTTTCCCCGGAGGGCGAGCAGTACTTC; abundance: once; j_gene: TRBJ2-7; d_gene: NA; v_gene: TRBV5-1